A selection of T cell receptor beta chains follows, all from one sample in a study of shared clonotypes between healthy human individuals. The method was immunoSEQ multiplex PCR; TCRdb's version includes in-frame clones alone and lacks a portion of them. Among about 710,000 clones listed, about two thirds were seen once. The source material was memory CD4+ T cells sorted from blood. These receptors were obtained from a woman in her 30s in good health. Both conserved end residues are part of each CDR3. A D gene is named only where the DNA matches it firmly. Clone size, where shown, is once, few, many, or a class for clones that have expanded.

TRBJ2-5 | NA | TRBV10-2 | NA | TGCGCCAGCAGGACTAGGGTCGAAGAGACCCAGTACTTC | CASRTRVEETQYF
TRBJ2-4 | NA | TRBV5-6 | NA | TGTGCCAGCAGCCCCCCAGGGCTAGCCAAAAACATTCAGTACTTC | CASSPPGLAKNIQYF
TRBJ2-7 | NA | TRBV7-2 | TRBD1 | TGTGCCAGCAGCTCGCAGGGACAGATCTACGAGCAGTACTTC | CASSSQGQIYEQYF
TRBJ2-1 | many | TRBV5-4 | NA | TGTGCCAGCAGCTTGCAGGCAGGGCGCAAGGATGAGCAGTTCTTC | CASSLQAGRKDEQFF
TRBJ2-5 | NA | TRBV6-6 | NA | TGTGCCAGCAGTTCGGGGTGGCAGACCCAGTACTTC | CASSSGWQTQYF
TRBJ2-5 | NA | TRBV30 | TRBD2 | TGTGCCTGGAGCCCGGGACTAGCGGGAGGGGAGACCCAGTACTTC | CAWSPGLAGGETQYF
TRBJ1-1 | NA | TRBV7-2 | NA | TGTGCCAGCAGCTTATCTGGTCCGGGGTGGTCCCATGAAGCTTTCTTT | CASSLSGPGWSHEAFF
TRBJ2-3 | NA | TRBV18 | NA | TGTGCCAGCTCCTCGGGAGACACAGATACGCAGTATTTT | CASSSGDTDTQYF
TRBJ1-2 | NA | TRBV18 | TRBD1 | TGTGCCAGCTCACCACCGGGAGTTAGGGGGCCTAACTATGGCTACACCTTC | CASSPPGVRGPNYGYTF
TRBJ1-2 | NA | TRBV4-1 | NA | TGCGCCAGCAGCCCCAACCCAGGGTGGGCCTATGGCTACACCTTC | CASSPNPGWAYGYTF
TRBJ1-5 | NA | TRBV18 | NA | TGTGCCAGCTCACAGGGGGGAAGCAATCAGCCCCAGCATTTT | CASSQGGSNQPQHF
TRBJ2-3 | NA | TRBV11-2 | TRBD2 | TGTGCCAGCAGCTTACTACTTAGCGGGAGGGCCACAGATACGCAGTATTTT | CASSLLLSGRATDTQYF
TRBJ2-7 | NA | TRBV11-3 | NA | TGTGCCAGCAGCCAGAACGGGGCCGAGCAGTACTTC | CASSQNGAEQYF
TRBJ1-5 | few | TRBV27 | NA | TGTGCCAGCAGGGGGCTAGGCAATCAGCCCCAGCATTTT | CASRGLGNQPQHF
TRBJ2-4 | NA | TRBV19 | NA | TGTGCCAGTAGTATAAAAAACATTCAGTACTTC | CASSIKNIQYF
TRBJ1-1 | NA | TRBV5-5 | NA | TGTGCCAGCAGCTTGCACAGGAACACTGAAGCTTTCTTT | CASSLHRNTEAFF
TRBJ2-7 | NA | TRBV6-1 | TRBD2 | TGTGCCAGCGGGGGACTAGCGGGAGCATTTTCCGAGCAGTACTTC | CASGGLAGAFSEQYF
TRBJ1-5 | few | TRBV19 | NA | TGTGCCAGTAGTGGACTGCTCAATCAGCCCCAGCATTTT | CASSGLLNQPQHF
TRBJ1-1 | few | TRBV30 | NA | TGTGCCTGGAGTGTACAGGGGAACACTGAAGCTTTCTTT | CAWSVQGNTEAFF
TRBJ2-1 | NA | TRBV30 | TRBD2 | TGTGCCTGGGCCGGGACTAGCGGGGGGGAAAGCTCCTACAATGAGCAGTTCTTC | CAWAGTSGGESSYNEQFF
TRBJ1-1 | NA | TRBV11-2 | NA | TGTGCCAGCAGCTTAAGACCCAGGGAATATGAAGCTTTCTTT | CASSLRPREYEAFF
TRBJ1-1 | NA | TRBV6-5 | TRBD1 | TGTGCCAGCAGGGGACGACAGGGGACCACTGAAGCTTTCTTT | CASRGRQGTTEAFF
TRBJ1-4 | once | TRBV11-2 | NA | TGTGCCAGCAGCTTGGGGAGGGCTAATGAAAAACTGTTTTTT | CASSLGRANEKLFF
TRBJ1-4 | NA | TRBV5-1 | NA | TGCGCCAGCAGCCGCCTTAGCAGGAATGAAAAACTGTTTTTT | CASSRLSRNEKLFF
TRBJ2-3 | NA | TRBV13 | NA | TGTGCCAGCAGCACACGGGGCAGGGGAAGCACAGATACGCAGTATTTT | CASSTRGRGSTDTQYF
TRBJ1-1 | once | TRBV28 | TRBD1 | TGTGCCAGCAGACCCCCCCCCGGGACAGGGTCACCCACTGAAGCTTTCTTT | CASRPPPGTGSPTEAFF
TRBJ2-1 | NA | TRBV6-1 | NA | TGTGCCAGCAGTGAAGCTCGCGGGAATGAGCAGTTCTTC | CASSEARGNEQFF
TRBJ1-4 | few | TRBV6-5 | NA | TGTGCCAGCAGACGGACGGTGGGGAATAATGAAAAACTGTTTTTT | CASRRTVGNNEKLFF
TRBJ2-1 | NA | TRBV5-1 | TRBD1 | TGCGCCAGCAGCTTGGGAAGGGGGCGAGGGGATGAGCAGTTCTTC | CASSLGRGRGDEQFF
TRBJ2-7 | NA | TRBV18 | TRBD1 | TGTGCCAGCTCACCTACGGACAGGGCCTACGAGCAGTACTTC | CASSPTDRAYEQYF
TRBJ1-2 | few | TRBV7-2 | NA | TGTGCCAGCAGCTTAGAGACGGTTAACTATGGCTACACCTTC | CASSLETVNYGYTF
TRBJ2-7 | NA | TRBV18 | NA | TGTGCCAGCTCACCACCAGGACAGCCCTACGAGCAGTACTTC | CASSPPGQPYEQYF
TRBJ2-1 | NA | TRBV5-1 | NA | TGCGCCAGCAGCTTGGGAGAGAACTACAATGAGCAGTTCTTC | CASSLGENYNEQFF
TRBJ2-1 | NA | TRBV21-1 | NA | TGTGCCAGCAGCGGGGGACAGTACAATGAGCAGTTCTTC | CASSGGQYNEQFF
TRBJ1-5 | many | TRBV2 | NA | TGTGCCAGCAGTGGTGGGCCGGAACAGCCCCAGCATTTT | CASSGGPEQPQHF
TRBJ1-2 | NA | TRBV28 | NA | TGTGCCAGCTCAACATCGGTCCGGGCAAACTATGGCTACACCTTC | CASSTSVRANYGYTF
TRBJ2-1 | NA | TRBV2 | TRBD2 | TGTGCCAGCATGGAAACGGGACTAGCGGGAGCATCTGAGCAGTTCTTC | CASMETGLAGASEQFF
TRBJ2-3 | NA | TRBV27 | NA | TGTGCCAGCAGTTCTCTTGGGGCGGCCACAGATACGCAGTATTTT | CASSSLGAATDTQYF
TRBJ2-7 | NA | TRBV5-1 | NA | TGCGCCAGCAGCTTGGGGGCCGGACGGGACCCGCAGTACTTC | CASSLGAGRDPQYF
TRBJ2-7 | few | TRBV9 | TRBD1 | TGTGCCAGCAGCGTAGCTACTCAGGGGGTCTACGAGCAGTACTTC | CASSVATQGVYEQYF
TRBJ1-4 | NA | TRBV6-6 | NA | TGTGCCAGCAGTTATCAGGGCGACTCTGAAAAACTGTTTTTT | CASSYQGDSEKLFF
TRBJ1-1 | NA | TRBV30 | TRBD1 | TGTGCCTGGGACACAGGGGCGGGTGAAGCTTTCTTT | CAWDTGAGEAFF
TRBJ2-2 | NA | TRBV5-6 | TRBD2 | TGTGCCAGCAGCTTGACCGGAACTAGCGGGAGTATAAAGGAGCTGTTTTTT | CASSLTGTSGSIKELFF
TRBJ2-3 | NA | TRBV7-2 | TRBD1 | TGTGCCAGCAGCTCCAGGGGGCTGGAGTCAGATACGCAGTATTTT | CASSSRGLESDTQYF
TRBJ2-7 | few | TRBV11-2 | NA | TGTGCCAGCAGCTTAGCGACAGCCCTCTCCTACGAGCAGTACTTC | CASSLATALSYEQYF
TRBJ1-5 | NA | TRBV28 | TRBD1 | TGTGCCAGCGTTCGATTCGCAGGGGGCGCAGATCAGCCCCAGCATTTT | CASVRFAGGADQPQHF
TRBJ1-1 | NA | TRBV28 | NA | TGTGCCAGCAGACCTTCCAGGGGCGCCAGAACCACTGAAGCTTTCTTT | CASRPSRGARTTEAFF